This T cell receptor (beta chain) came from a study of T-cell reconstitution after alpha-beta-depleted transplantation in children. This CDR3 region has 15 residues. V was clipped by 5 bases and J by 5 bases; unmatched bases: 10. This clonotype was seen ten or more times. The TCRbeta library incorporated unique molecular identifiers. TCRdb processed the PCR reads anew with MiXCR; each CDR3 protein has one entry. The table lists 150,000 to 200,000 distinct CDR3 sequences, more than 12% of them singletons. The chain has TRBV12-3 or TRBV12-4 and TRBJ2-5, with TRBD1 identical over 8 bases. The receptor was isolated from a human donor who donated a stem cell graft to a child with acute lymphoblastic leukemia. The specimen was PBMCs from the stem cell graft donor, collected from the stem cell graft. Here the CDR3 reads CASSQTQGGGETQYF. CDR3 nucleotides: TGTGCCAGCAGTCAGACACAGGGGGGAGGTGAGACCCAGTACTTC.